This T cell receptor (beta chain) was captured in a study of blood T cell repertoires in COVID-19. Study-wide background: Samples came from the United States, Italy and Spain, spanning acute and convalescent COVID-19. T cells, B-cell-depleted T cells, or PBMCs supplied cDNA or gDNA.

Per the study methods: Reference gene primer amplification gave nucleated cell count estimates. Data came from immunoSEQ multiplex PCR; TCRdb stores just in-frame clones and leaves some out. That table is the source of V, J and clone size, and D and trimming were worked out from the DNA. The data hold 150,000 to 200,000 clones, with around 87% observed a single time. The CDR3 is 19 residues long. Germline CDR1 SGHTA, CDR2 FQGNSA. Losses at the gene ends were 2 bases for V and 4 bases for J; bases not matched to a gene: 10. The source is a man between 18 and 29 years old with active or convalescent COVID-19. V and J are TRBV7-2 and TRBJ2-3; 15 nucleotides agree with TRBD2. Material for sequencing was peripheral blood. CDR3 DNA: TGTGCCAGCAGCTTAAATTTATGGACTAGCGGGGGGGCCGCAGATACGCAGTATTTT. Residues: CASSLNLWTSGGAADTQYF.